Shown below are 28 T cell receptor beta chains from a single sample sequenced in a study of T cells in women clearing cervical HPV infection. Assay used: immunoSEQ multiplex PCR; TCRdb lists only in-frame clones, some missing. The sample has some 30,000 clones. Sequencing was done on a sample of blood buffy coat. These receptors came from a woman aged 18-70 years with a cervical HPV16 infection that either progressed to CIN3+ or cleared (not recorded which).

Turning to this clone: Read sequence stops 3 residues before the CDR3 end, and the germline J gene provides the missing end. The rearrangement joins TRBV20-1 to TRBJ1-4, with D possibly matching TRBD1 (5 bases). The CDR3 extends over 15 amino acids. With 2 bases removed from V and 4 bases from J, the gap between germline ends came to 14 bases. CDR1 and CDR2 from the germline V gene are DFQATT and SNEGSKA (reference sequence). Here the CDR3 reads CSARSRGVDNEKLFF. The DNA read from the CDR3 is TGCAGTGCTAGATCCCGGGGGGTTGATAATGAAAAA.

Comment on this clone: The CDR3 is cut off 3 residues early in the read; its end comes from the germline J gene. The chain employs TRBV20-1 and TRBJ2-1; D might be TRBD2 (6 bases). This CDR3 is 11 amino acids long. The V gene lost 6 bases and the J gene lost 5 bases, with 8 bases spanning the gap. The germline V gene has CDR1 DFQATT and CDR2 SNEGSKA (reference sequence). CDR3 amino acids: CSAGGHNEQFF. The CDR3 DNA, read in part, is TGCAGTGCGGGGGGTCACAATGAG.

In the case of this clone: Coverage ceases 3 residues before the CDR3 finishes, and the germline J gene fills in the end. The J gene is TRBJ1-4, the V gene TRBV18; a possible D gene is TRBD1 (5 bases). This CDR3 spans 19 amino acids. Per germline, CDR1 KGHSH and CDR2 LQKENI. The CDR3 region is CASSPQRGGSHSGANVLFF. Incomplete CDR3 DNA: TGTGCCAGCTCACCACAAAGAGGAGGGTCCCACTCTGGGGCCAACGTA. Drawing the rest from reference TRBV18 and TRBJ1-4, the complete variable domain is NAGVMQNPRHLVRRRGQEARLRCSPMKGHSHVYWYRQLPEEGLKFMVYLQKENIIDESGMPKERFSAEFPKEGPSILRIQQVVRGDSAAYFCASSPQRGGSHSGANVLFFGSGTQLSVL.

Note on this clone: The read ends 3 residues shy of where the CDR3 ends; the end is completed using the germline J gene. The chain recombines TRBV5-6 with TRBJ2-7; tentatively, D is TRBD2 (7 bases). Germline CDR1 reads SGHDT; CDR2 reads YYEEEE. The ends were cut back, 4 bases at V and 3 bases at J, with 17 bases in the middle. CDR3 size: 15 residues. The covered CDR3 bases are TGTGCCAGCAGCCCACGGGGGGCCACCTTCTACGAG. Protein: CASSPRGATFYE. The whole CDR3 region reads CASSPRGATFYEQYF.

On this clone itself: The observed sequence ends 3 residues before the CDR3 terminus, with the missing tail filled in from the germline J gene. The chain couples TRBV7-2 to TRBJ2-3, with TRBD2 as a possible D gene (5 bases). From germline, CDR1 is SGHTA and CDR2 FQGNSA. The V gene lost 5 bases and the J gene lost 6 bases, with 12 bases spanning the gap. CDR3 length: 13 residues. CDR3 bases read: TGTGCCAGCAGCCCGGGGATTTGGGATACG. Translated, it gives CASSPGIWDT. The entire CDR3 reads CASSPGIWDTQYF.

A note on this clone: The read halts 3 residues ahead of the CDR3 end, with the missing end drawn from the germline J gene. The chain combines TRBV12-3 or TRBV12-4 with TRBJ2-1, with 7 bases lining up with TRBD2. V gave up 7 bases and J gave up 1 base; unmatched junction bases: 7. This CDR3 has 15 residues. The chain's CDR3 is CASTHSGQSYNEQFF. The CDR3 DNA, read in part, is TGTGCCAGCACCCATAGCGGGCAGTCCTACAATGAG.

Remarks on this clone: The CDR3 end is not reached by the read, which stops 3 residues before it; the germline J gene fills it in. This chain links TRBV4-2 with TRBJ2-3; 9 nucleotides match TRBD2. CDR3 length: 18 residues. CDR1 and CDR2 from the germline V gene are LGHNA and YNFKEQ. J gave up 0 bases and V 3 bases, and 10 bases lay outside the gene matches. The CDR3: CASSQAGTSRTSTDTQYF. The CDR3 DNA, read in part, is TGTGCCAGCAGCCAGGCCGGGACTAGCCGAACTAGCACAGATACG.

Of note for this clone: The read ends 3 residues before the CDR3 terminus; that terminus is restored from the germline J gene. The rearrangement joins TRBV5-1 to TRBJ1-1; 7 bases agree with TRBD1. Germline loops: CDR1 SGHRS, CDR2 YFSETQ. The CDR3 has 13 residues. The V segment lost 2 bases and the J segment 3 bases; nucleotides outside the gene matches: 1. CDR3 residues: CASSFTGDTEAFF. The sequenced part of the CDR3 DNA is TGCGCCAGCAGCTTTACAGGGGACACTGAA.

Points on this clone: Read sequence stops 3 residues before the CDR3 end, and the germline J gene provides the missing end. This chain links TRBV7-3 with TRBJ2-1, with 7 bases that match TRBD2. Germline-derived CDR1 and CDR2 are SGHTA and FQGTGA. With 2 bases clipped from V and 5 bases from J, the junction kept 6 bases outside the gene matches. The CDR3 runs to 15 residues. Incomplete CDR3 DNA: TGTGCCAGCAGCTTAGACCGGGGGGTAAACAATGAG. Its translation: CASSLDRGVNNE. The full CDR3 protein is CASSLDRGVNNEQFF.

Of note for this clone: The CDR3 end lies 3 residues beyond the end of the read and is filled in from the germline J gene. The chain couples TRBV7-2 to TRBJ1-2; no definite D call. This CDR3 is built from 14 residues. CDR1 and CDR2 from the germline V gene are SGHTA and FQGNSA. The CDR3 DNA, read in part, is TGTGCCAGCACCCCCGCGCTAGCGGCCCCCCAC. This gives the protein CASTPALAAPH. The whole CDR3 protein is CASTPALAAPHYTF. The whole variable domain, filled in from reference TRBV7-2 and TRBJ1-2, reads GAGVSQSPSNKVTEKGKDVELRCDPISGHTALYWYRQSLGQGLEFLIYFQGNSAPDKSGLPSDRFSAERTGGSVSTLTIQRTQQEDSAVYLCASTPALAAPHYTFGSGTRLTVV.

As concerns this clone: The read ends 3 residues shy of where the CDR3 ends; the end is completed using the germline J gene. The chain combines TRBV6-1 with TRBJ2-4, with D uncertain. Germline loops: CDR1 MNHNS, CDR2 SASEGT. CDR3 size: 15 residues. The CDR3 loop reads CASSEGVWRSYGQYF. The sequenced part of the CDR3 DNA is TGTGCCAGCAGTGAAGGGGTATGGCGGAGCTATGGT.

With respect to this clone: The read stops 3 residues short of the end of the CDR3; the missing end is completed from the germline J gene. The rearrangement joins TRBV7-8 to TRBJ2-7, with D maybe TRBD1 (6 bases). The CDR3 sequence is 13 residues long. V lost 7 bases, J lost 3 bases, and 13 bases lay in between. Germline values: CDR1 SGHVS, CDR2 FQNEAQ. This chain's CDR3 is CASTQRGSYEQYF. The sequenced part of the CDR3 DNA is TGTGCCAGCACCCAGAGGGGGAGCTACGAG.

To note about this clone: With the read ending 3 residues before the CDR3 end, the germline J gene is used to fill in that end. The rearrangement joins TRBV5-1 to TRBJ2-7, with unresolved D. The germline gives CDR1 SGHRS, CDR2 YFSETQ. The CDR3 spans 13 residues. With 1 base removed from V and 2 bases from J, the gap between germline ends came to 7 bases. CDR3: CASSLISAYEQYF. CDR3 DNA, as far as it was read: TGCGCCAGCAGCTTGATCAGCGCCTACGAG.

A note on this clone: Sequencing ends 3 residues short of the CDR3 end; the germline J gene provides the rest. The chain has TRBV2 and TRBJ1-2, with 7 bases lining up with TRBD1. Germline lookup yields CDR1 SNHLY and CDR2 FYNNEI. J lost 2 bases, V lost 3 bases, and 0 bases had no gene match. The CDR3 consists of 13 residues. CDR3 sequence reads: CASSDRGNYGYTF. The part of the CDR3 DNA that was read is TGTGCCAGCAGTGACAGGGGGAACTATGGC.

Remarks on this clone: The CDR3 is cut off 3 residues early in the read; its end comes from the germline J gene. The rearrangement joins TRBV30 to TRBJ1-1, with D tentatively TRBD1 (5 bases). V lost 0 bases, J lost 4 bases, and 9 bases lay in between. The CDR3 loop spans 13 amino acids. CDR1 and CDR2 from the germline V gene are GTSNPN and SVGIG (reference sequence). CDR3 DNA, as far as it was read: TGTGCCTGGAGTGTGCGGGGGGGCACTGAA. Translated: CAWSVRGGTE. The whole CDR3 reads CAWSVRGGTEAFF.

A note on this clone: With the read ending 3 residues before the CDR3 end, the germline J gene is used to fill in that end. This chain connects TRBV30 to TRBJ1-1, with D unclear. Germline loops: CDR1 GTSNPN, CDR2 SVGIG (reference sequence). The CDR3 is 13 residues long. V shed 0 bases and J shed 1 base, with 6 bases lying between them. The sequenced part of the CDR3 DNA is TGTGCCTGGAGTGTACAGACGAACACTGAA. This gives the protein CAWSVQTNTE. The entire CDR3 sequence reads CAWSVQTNTEAFF.

Note on this clone: The read ends 3 residues shy of where the CDR3 ends; the end is completed using the germline J gene. This sequence joins TRBV7-2 and TRBJ2-4, with TRBD1 identical over 7 bases. The length of the CDR3 is 13 residues. Germline V lookup: CDR1 SGHTA, CDR2 FQGNSA. The covered CDR3 bases are TGTGCCAGCAGCTGGGACAGAGACTATGGT. The encoded protein is CASSWDRDYG. The whole CDR3 protein reads CASSWDRDYGQYF.

For this clone: The read stops 3 residues short of the end of the CDR3; the missing end is completed from the germline J gene. V usage is TRBV23-1 and J usage is TRBJ2-4, with unresolved D. Being an ORF, TRBV23-1 has a function that is uncertain. The CDR3 runs to 16 residues. Deletions cut 0 bases from V and 0 bases from J, with 9 bases between. Incomplete CDR3 DNA: TGCGCCAGCAGTCAATCTGAATACATAGCCAAAAACATT. Its translation: CASSQSEYIAKNI. The CDR3 in full is CASSQSEYIAKNIQYF.

Turning to this clone: The read ends 3 residues shy of where the CDR3 ends; the end is completed using the germline J gene. The chain recombines TRBV7-2 with TRBJ1-6, with D unclear. Germline assignment: CDR1 SGHTA and CDR2 FQGNSA. Trimming stripped 0 bases from V and 0 bases from J, with 9 bases between. The CDR3 loop spans 17 amino acids. The CDR3 DNA, read in part, is TGTGCCAGCAGCTTAGCGCCGGGGAGCTCCTATAATTCACCC. This encodes CASSLAPGSSYNSP. The whole CDR3 sequence reads CASSLAPGSSYNSPLHF.

Here the CDR3 reads CASSSRSGGGGMNTEAFF. CDR3 DNA, as far as it was read: TGCGCCAGCAGCTCGAGATCCGGAGGGGGCGGAATGAACACTGAA. The chain has TRBV5-1 and TRBJ1-1, with TRBD1 identical over 7 bases. The CDR3 end is not reached by the read, which stops 3 residues before it; the germline J gene fills it in. Germline V gene lookup returns CDR1 SGHRS and CDR2 YFSETQ. The CDR3 has 18 amino acids. Trimming at V came to 3 bases and at J to 0 bases, leaving 14 bases not matched to a gene.

To note about this clone: The CDR3 goes on 3 residues after the read ends, and that part is filled in from the germline J gene. In the same sample, other DNA sequences code for this CDR3. The chain uses TRBV20-1 and TRBJ2-7; 9 nucleotides line up with TRBD2. Trimming at V came to 1 base and at J to 2 bases, leaving 6 bases not matched to a gene. The CDR3 has 15 residues. Germline CDR1 and CDR2: DFQATT and SNEGSKA (reference sequence). The CDR3 reads CSARGSGGLTYEQYF. The DNA read from the CDR3 is TGCAGTGCTAGAGGTAGCGGGGGCCTCACCTACGAG.

According to its frequency, this clone is medium-sized. Read coverage stops 3 residues before the CDR3 terminus; the germline J gene supplies the remainder. The V call is TRBV18, the J call TRBJ2-5; perhaps D is TRBD1 or TRBD2 (5 bases each). V was trimmed by 3 bases and J by 4 bases, leaving 12 bases between them. The CDR3 consists of 14 residues. Germline V gene lookup returns CDR1 KGHSH and CDR2 LQKENI. The CDR3 DNA, read in part, is TGTGCCAGCTCACCGGGCACGAGGGGAGAGACC. The encoded protein is CASSPGTRGET. The complete CDR3 sequence is CASSPGTRGETQYF. Together with reference TRBV18 and TRBJ2-5, the CDR3 gives the full variable domain: NAGVMQNPRHLVRRRGQEARLRCSPMKGHSHVYWYRQLPEEGLKFMVYLQKENIIDESGMPKERFSAEFPKEGPSILRIQQVVRGDSAAYFCASSPGTRGETQYFGPGTRLLVL.

On this clone: The read terminates 3 residues before the CDR3 end, so the remaining end is supplied by the germline J gene. This rearrangement joins TRBV13 to TRBJ2-2; D unresolved. Germline assignment: CDR1 PRHDT and CDR2 FYEKMQ (reference sequence). This CDR3 comprises 12 residues. V was clipped by 5 bases and J by 6 bases, with 7 bases between them. Partial CDR3 DNA: TGTGCCAGCAGCCCCAGTCCCGGGGAG. As protein: CASSPSPGE. The complete CDR3 protein is CASSPSPGELFF. Together with reference TRBV13 and TRBJ2-2, the CDR3 gives the full variable domain: AAGVIQSPRHLIKEKRETATLKCYPIPRHDTVYWYQQGPGQDPQFLISFYEKMQSDKGSIPDRFSAQQFSDYHSELNMSSLELGDSALYFCASSPSPGELFFGEGSRLTVL.

Turning to this clone: The CDR3 end is not reached by the read, which stops 3 residues before it; the germline J gene fills it in. The rearrangement links TRBV5-1 to TRBJ2-1; 7 bases are a match to TRBD1. The CDR3 consists of 17 residues. Germline V gene sequence: CDR1 SGHRS, CDR2 YFSETQ. The V gene end was trimmed by 4 bases and the J gene end by 4 bases; junction bases not matched to a gene: 14. The part of the CDR3 DNA that was read is TGCGCCAGCAGCCTAAAATCTGTAGGGACAGAGTACAATGAG. It specifies CASSLKSVGTEYNE. The complete CDR3 protein is CASSLKSVGTEYNEQFF.

A word on this clone: The read terminates 3 residues ahead of where the CDR3 ends, so the germline J gene completes it. The chain links TRBV20-1 to TRBJ2-1; TRBD2 matches at 7 bases. Germline lookup yields CDR1 DFQATT and CDR2 SNEGSKA (reference sequence). V dropped 5 bases and J dropped 6; count of bases not matched to a gene: 19. The CDR3 is 17 amino acids. The part of the CDR3 DNA that was read is TGCAGTGCTCGGGACTATCTCATCACTTTCGGATTCAATGAG. Encoded protein: CSARDYLITFGFNE. The complete CDR3 sequence is CSARDYLITFGFNEQFF.

Concerning this clone itself: From the germline J gene comes the end of the CDR3, since the read stops 3 residues before it. This chain joins TRBV6-2 or TRBV6-3 and TRBJ2-7; a weak D match, TRBD1 (6 bases). Germline V gene sequence: CDR1 MNHEY, CDR2 SVGEGT. Trimming cost V 5 bases and J 6 bases, with 20 bases left between them. This CDR3 has 15 amino acids. Partial CDR3 DNA: TGTGCCAGCAGTAACCTTAAAGTTGTAGGGGGCGAG. This translates into CASSNLKVVGGE. The CDR3 reads in full as CASSNLKVVGGEQYF.

Details on this clone: The read terminates 3 residues before the CDR3 end, so the remaining end is supplied by the germline J gene. The V and J genes are TRBV19 and TRBJ2-2; unclear D gene. The germline gives CDR1 LNHDA, CDR2 SQIVND (reference sequence). V lost 3 bases and J 5 bases, leaving 10 bases between the germline ends. The CDR3 contains 14 residues. CDR3 DNA, as far as it was read: TGTGCCAGTAGTATCCTCCGCCGGACCGGGGAG. This translates into CASSILRRTGE. From start to end, the CDR3 is CASSILRRTGELFF.

To note about this clone: Relative to the germline gene, one junction end is altered; a read error may explain this. The read finishes 3 residues shy of the CDR3 end, and the germline J gene is used to complete it. Other DNA sequences from this sample encode an identical CDR3 as well. The rearrangement uses TRBV10-3 and TRBJ1-3, with D perhaps matching TRBD1 (6 bases). The V gene's germline CDR1 is ENHRY and CDR2 SYGVKD. The CDR3 sequence is 16 residues long. The part of the CDR3 DNA that was read is TGTGCCATCAGTGGGGGCCGGGGGGGCTCTGGAAACACG. Translated: CAISGGRGGSGNT. The full CDR3 is CAISGGRGGSGNTIYF.